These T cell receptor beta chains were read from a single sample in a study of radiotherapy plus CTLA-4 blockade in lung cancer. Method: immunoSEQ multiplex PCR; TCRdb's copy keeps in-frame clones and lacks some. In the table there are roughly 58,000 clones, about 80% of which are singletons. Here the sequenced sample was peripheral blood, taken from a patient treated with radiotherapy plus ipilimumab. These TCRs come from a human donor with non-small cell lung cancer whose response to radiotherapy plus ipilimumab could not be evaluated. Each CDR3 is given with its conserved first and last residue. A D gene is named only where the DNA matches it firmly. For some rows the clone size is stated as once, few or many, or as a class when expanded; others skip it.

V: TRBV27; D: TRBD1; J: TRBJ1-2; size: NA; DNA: TGTGCCAGCACCAGAACCTCAGGGGGCGGTTTTAACTATGGCTACACCTTC; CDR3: CASTRTSGGGFNYGYTF
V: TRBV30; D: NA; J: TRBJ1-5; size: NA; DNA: TGTGCCTGGAGTCGGGGGGCATATCAGCCCCAGCATTTT; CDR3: CAWSRGAYQPQHF
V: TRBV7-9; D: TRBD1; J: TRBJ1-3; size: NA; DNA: TGTGCCAGCAGCTTCGGGCAGGGGGCAAGCCCTGGAAACACCATATATTTT; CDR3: CASSFGQGASPGNTIYF
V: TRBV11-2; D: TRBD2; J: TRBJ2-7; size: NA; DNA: TGTGCCAGCAGCTCGACCTCAGGACTAGCGGGAGGGAACGAGCAGTACTTC; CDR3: CASSSTSGLAGGNEQYF
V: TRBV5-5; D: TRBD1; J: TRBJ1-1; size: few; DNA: TGTGCCAGCAGCTTGGACAGGGGAATGAACACTGAAGCTTTCTTT; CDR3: CASSLDRGMNTEAFF
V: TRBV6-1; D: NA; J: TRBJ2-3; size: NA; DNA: TGTGCCAGCAGTACGGAGGCGCGCGGGCATACGCAGTATTTT; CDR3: CASSTEARGHTQYF
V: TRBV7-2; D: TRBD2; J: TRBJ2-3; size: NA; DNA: TGTGCCAGCAGCTTTGCGGGGGGCCTTAGCACAGATACGCAGTATTTT; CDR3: CASSFAGGLSTDTQYF
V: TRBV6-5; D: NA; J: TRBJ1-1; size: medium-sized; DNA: TGTGCCACCATGCGGAACACTGAAGCTTTCTTT; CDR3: CATMRNTEAFF
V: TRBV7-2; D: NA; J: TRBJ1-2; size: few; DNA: TGTGCCAGCAGCTTAACCCCCCAAGCTGGCTACACCTTC; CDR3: CASSLTPQAGYTF
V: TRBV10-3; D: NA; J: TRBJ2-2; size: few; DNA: TGTGCCATCAGTGACGACTCCGGCACCGGGGAGCTGTTTTTT; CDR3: CAISDDSGTGELFF
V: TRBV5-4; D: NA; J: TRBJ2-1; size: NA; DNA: TGTGCCAGCAGCGGACTAAGCAATGAGCAGTTCTTC; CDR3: CASSGLSNEQFF
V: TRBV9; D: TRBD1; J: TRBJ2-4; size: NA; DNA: TGTGCCAGCAGCGGAGGGTCGGACAGGGGAAAAAACATTCAGTACTTC; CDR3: CASSGGSDRGKNIQYF
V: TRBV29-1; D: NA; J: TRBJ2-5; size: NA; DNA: TGCAGCGTCGGCGGTAGTACCCAGTACTTC; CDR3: CSVGGSTQYF
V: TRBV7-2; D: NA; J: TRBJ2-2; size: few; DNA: TGTGCCAGCAGACGACAGAGTACCAACACCGGGGAGCTGTTTTTT; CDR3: CASRRQSTNTGELFF
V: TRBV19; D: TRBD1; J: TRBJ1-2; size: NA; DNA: TGTGCCAGTAGTCCCAGGACAGGGAGGTATGGCTACACCTTC; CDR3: CASSPRTGRYGYTF
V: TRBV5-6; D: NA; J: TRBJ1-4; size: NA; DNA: TGTGCCAGCACGTGGAGGGAGGGAAATGAAAAACTGTTTTTT; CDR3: CASTWREGNEKLFF
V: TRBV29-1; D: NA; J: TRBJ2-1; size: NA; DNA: TGCAGCGCGGGGGAGTGGGGCAATGAGCAGTTCTTC; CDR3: CSAGEWGNEQFF
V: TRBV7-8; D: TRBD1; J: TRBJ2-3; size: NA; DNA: TGTGCCAGCAGCCACAGGGGGGCCGGTAATACGCAGTATTTT; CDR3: CASSHRGAGNTQYF
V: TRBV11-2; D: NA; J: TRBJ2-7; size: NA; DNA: TGTGCCAGCAGCAATTCTCGGACAGCCTACGAGCAGTACTTC; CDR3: CASSNSRTAYEQYF
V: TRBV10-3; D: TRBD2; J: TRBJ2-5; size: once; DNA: TGTGCCATCAGTGGCCTAGCGGGAAAAGAGACCCAGTACTTC; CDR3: CAISGLAGKETQYF
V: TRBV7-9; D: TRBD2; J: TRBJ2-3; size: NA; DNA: TGTGCCAGCAGCGAGCGGGAGGCTAGCGGCACAGATACGCAGTATTTT; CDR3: CASSEREASGTDTQYF
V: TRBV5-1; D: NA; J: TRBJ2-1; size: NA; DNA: TGCGCCAGCAGCTTTTCCCCGATGGACTTATACAATGAGCAGTTCTTC; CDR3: CASSFSPMDLYNEQFF
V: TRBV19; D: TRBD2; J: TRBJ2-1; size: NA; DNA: TGTGCCAGTAGTATAGGACTAGCGGGAATTGAGCAGTTCTTC; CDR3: CASSIGLAGIEQFF
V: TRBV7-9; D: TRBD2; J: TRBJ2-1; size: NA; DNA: TGTGCCAGCAGCTTGCTACCGGGACTAGCGGCGAACAATGAGCAGTTCTTC; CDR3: CASSLLPGLAANNEQFF
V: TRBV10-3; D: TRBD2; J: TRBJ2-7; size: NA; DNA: TGTGCCATCAGTGGAGGGTCAGCGGGAGTTTCCTACGAGCAGTACTTC; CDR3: CAISGGSAGVSYEQYF
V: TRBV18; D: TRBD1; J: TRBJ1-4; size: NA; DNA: TGTGCCAGCTCACCACCGCGTATGGGACAGGATAATGAAAAACTGTTTTTT; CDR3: CASSPPRMGQDNEKLFF
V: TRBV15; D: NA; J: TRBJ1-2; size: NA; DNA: TGTGCCACCAGCAGCTTTACAGGGAATGGCTACACCTTC; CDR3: CATSSFTGNGYTF
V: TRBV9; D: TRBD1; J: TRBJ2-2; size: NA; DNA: TGTGCCAGCAGCGCCAGGGACAGGGGCATGGCCGGGGAGCTGTTTTTT; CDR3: CASSARDRGMAGELFF
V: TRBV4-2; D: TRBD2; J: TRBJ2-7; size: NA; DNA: TGTGCCAGCAGCCAAGGGGAGGGGTCCTACGAGCAGTACTTC; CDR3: CASSQGEGSYEQYF
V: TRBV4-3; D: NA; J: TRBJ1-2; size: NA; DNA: TGCGCCAGCAGCCAAGATAATACAGGTGCTAACTATGGCTACACCTTC; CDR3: CASSQDNTGANYGYTF
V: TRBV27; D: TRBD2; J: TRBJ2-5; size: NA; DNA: TGTGCCAGCAGTGGACTAGCGGGAGGCCCCATAGAGACCCAGTACTTC; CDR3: CASSGLAGGPIETQYF
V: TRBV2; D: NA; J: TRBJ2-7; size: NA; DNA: TGTGCCAGCAGTGCACAGGCAGGGTACGAGCAGTACTTC; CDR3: CASSAQAGYEQYF
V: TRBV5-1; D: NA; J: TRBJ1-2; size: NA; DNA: TGCGCCAGCAGCTTGGGGGGCAGGGATGGCTACACCTTC; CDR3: CASSLGGRDGYTF
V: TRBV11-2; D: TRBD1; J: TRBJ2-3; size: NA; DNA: TGTGCCAGCAGCTTAGGACAGGGGATCACAGATACGCAGTATTTT; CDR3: CASSLGQGITDTQYF
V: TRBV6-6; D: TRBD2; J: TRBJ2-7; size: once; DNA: TGTGCCAGCAGCCGGACTAGCGGGAGTTCCTACGAGCAGTACTTC; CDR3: CASSRTSGSSYEQYF
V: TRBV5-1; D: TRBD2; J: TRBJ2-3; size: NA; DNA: TGCGCCAGCAGCTTGTTCCCAGCGGGGGGCCGTTCTGGCACAGATACGCAGTATTTT; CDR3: CASSLFPAGGRSGTDTQYF
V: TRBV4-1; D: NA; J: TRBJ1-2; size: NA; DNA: TGCGCCAGCAGCCCCACGAGAGGGATCTATGGCTACACCTTC; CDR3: CASSPTRGIYGYTF
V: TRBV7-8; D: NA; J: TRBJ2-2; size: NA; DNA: TGTGCCAGCAGCTTAGCTCCCCCTAGCGTCGGCGGGGAGCTGTTTTTT; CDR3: CASSLAPPSVGGELFF
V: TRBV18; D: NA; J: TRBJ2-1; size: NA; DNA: TGTGCCAGCTCACCACTCCAGGGTTCCCTCCTTAGCTCCTACAATGAGCAGTTCTTC; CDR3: CASSPLQGSLLSSYNEQFF
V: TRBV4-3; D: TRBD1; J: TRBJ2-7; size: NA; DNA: TGCGCCAGCAGCCAGGACGACAGGGTTGGCTACGAGCAGTACTTC; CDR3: CASSQDDRVGYEQYF
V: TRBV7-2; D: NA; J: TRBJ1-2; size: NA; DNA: TGTGCCAGCAGCTTTCGGGGGGCGGATGGCTACACCTTC; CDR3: CASSFRGADGYTF
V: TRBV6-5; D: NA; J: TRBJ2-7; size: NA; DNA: TGTGCCAGCAGTTACTCGTGGGCAGCCCTCTCCTACGAGCAGTACTTC; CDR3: CASSYSWAALSYEQYF
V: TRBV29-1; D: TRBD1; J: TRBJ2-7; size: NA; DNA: TGCAGCGCCCGAAGTGAGGACAGGGTGGGCGAGCAGTACTTC; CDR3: CSARSEDRVGEQYF
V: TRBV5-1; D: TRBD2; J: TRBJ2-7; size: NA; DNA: TGCGCCAGCAGCACGGGACTAGCGGGGGTCGAGCAGTACTTC; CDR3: CASSTGLAGVEQYF
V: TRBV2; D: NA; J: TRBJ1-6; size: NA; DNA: TGTGCCAGCAGTTCAGACGCAGGCTCCTATAATTCACCCCTCCACTTT; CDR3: CASSSDAGSYNSPLHF
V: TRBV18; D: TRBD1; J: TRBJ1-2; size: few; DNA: TGTGCCAGCTCACGGGACAGGGTCTATGGCTACACCTTC; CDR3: CASSRDRVYGYTF
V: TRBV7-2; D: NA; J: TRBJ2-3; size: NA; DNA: TGTGCCAGCAGACAATTCGCGTTAGAGGGCCCCACAGATACGCAGTATTTT; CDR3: CASRQFALEGPTDTQYF
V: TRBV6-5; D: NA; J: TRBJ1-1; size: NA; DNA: TGTGCCAGCAGTTACGGAGGGACTGAAGCTTTCTTT; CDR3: CASSYGGTEAFF
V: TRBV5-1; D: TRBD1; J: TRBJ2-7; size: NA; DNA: TGCGCCAGCAGTCAACAGGGGGGCTCCTACGAGCAGTACTTC; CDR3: CASSQQGGSYEQYF
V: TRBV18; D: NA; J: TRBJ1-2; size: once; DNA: TGTGCCAGCTCACCCTCGCTGGAGTATGGCTACACCTTC; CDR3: CASSPSLEYGYTF
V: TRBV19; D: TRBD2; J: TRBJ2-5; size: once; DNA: TGTGCCAGTACCCCGGGACTAGCGGGAGTCGAAGAGACCCAGTACTTC; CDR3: CASTPGLAGVEETQYF
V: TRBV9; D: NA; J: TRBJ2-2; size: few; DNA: TGTGCCAGCAGCCCCCTTGTGGGAGCGGGGGAGCTGTTTTTT; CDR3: CASSPLVGAGELFF
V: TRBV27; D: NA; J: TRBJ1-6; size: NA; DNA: TGTGCCAGCAGTTTATATGGGCCGGCTGATAATTCACCCCTCCACTTT; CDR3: CASSLYGPADNSPLHF
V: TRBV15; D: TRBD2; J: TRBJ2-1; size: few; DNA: TGTGCCACCAGCAGTGGTGGGACTAGCGGGCTCAATGAGCAGTTCTTC; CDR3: CATSSGGTSGLNEQFF
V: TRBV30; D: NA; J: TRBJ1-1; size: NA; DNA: TGTGCCTGGAGATTTGGGGCCAACACTGAAGCTTTCTTT; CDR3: CAWRFGANTEAFF